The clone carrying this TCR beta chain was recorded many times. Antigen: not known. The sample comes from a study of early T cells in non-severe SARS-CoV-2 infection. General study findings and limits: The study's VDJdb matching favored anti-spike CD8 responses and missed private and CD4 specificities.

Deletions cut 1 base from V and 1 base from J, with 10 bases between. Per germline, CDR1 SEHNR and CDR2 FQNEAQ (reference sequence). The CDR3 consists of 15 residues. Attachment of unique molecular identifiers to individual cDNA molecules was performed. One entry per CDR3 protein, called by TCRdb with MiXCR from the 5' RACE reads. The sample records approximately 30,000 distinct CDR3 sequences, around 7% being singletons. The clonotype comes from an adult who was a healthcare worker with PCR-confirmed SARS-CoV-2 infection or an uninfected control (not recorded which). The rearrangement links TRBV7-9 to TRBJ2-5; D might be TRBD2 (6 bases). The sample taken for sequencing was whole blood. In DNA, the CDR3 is TGTGCCAGCAGCTTAGTTAAGGGAGGCCAAGAGACCCAGTACTTC. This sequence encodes CASSLVKGGQETQYF. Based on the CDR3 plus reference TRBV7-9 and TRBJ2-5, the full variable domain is DTGVSQNPRHKITKRGQNVTFRCDPISEHNRLYWYRQTLGQGPEFLTYFQNEAQLEKSRLLSDRFSAERPKGSFSTLEIQRTEQGDSAMYLCASSLVKGGQETQYFGPGTRLLVL.